The present T cell receptor beta chain was sequenced within a study of T cell clonotyping in hematopoietic cell transplantation. Only in-frame clones appear in the TCRdb table, and some are missing; sequencing was by immunoSEQ multiplex PCR. Altogether tens of thousands of clones are present, about 96% being singletons, with the ten largest covering roughly 1.5%. Time point here: recipient sample about 28 days before transplant, after cytoreduction. Study results and limitations: Recipient TCR diversity dropped after transplant; expanded clonotypes rose from day 30 to 180. At the given depth, recipient repertoires were over 95% de novo clonotypes.

The CDR3 is 19 amino acids. A word on this clone: Its specificity is unknown.

Sequencing used peripheral blood mononuclear cells, obtained before stem cell transplant. This chain uses TRBV21-1 with TRBJ2-1; whether TRBD2, the table's D call, matches the DNA was not checked. TRBV21-1 is a listed pseudogene. This receptor was obtained from a woman in her fifties or sixties with acute myeloid leukemia. Some clones in this sample may be carry-over from other donors' samples. The CDR3 DNA sequence: TGTGCCAGCAGCAAGCCTAGCGGGAAGACAAAAAGCTCCTACAATGAGCAGTTCTTC. Translated, it gives CASSKPSGKTKSSYNEQFF.